These T cell receptor beta chains were read from a single sample in a study of shared clonotypes between healthy human individuals. Using immunoSEQ multiplex PCR, the repertoire was profiled, and TCRdb retains in-frame clones only, with some absent. The sample holds over 2,000,000 clones, 93% seen once. The specimen sequenced was naive CD8+ T cells from PBMCs. The origin of the receptors is a man between 18 and 35 years old in good health. Some clones in this sample may be carry-over from other donors' samples. CDR3s include the opening cysteine and the closing phenylalanine or tryptophan. The D gene is left open where the match is weak. Size is omitted from some rows. Given values are once, few, many or a class for expanded clones.

d_call clone_size j_call v_call cdr3_nt cdr3_aa
NA NA TRBJ1-2 TRBV20-1 TGCAGTGCTAGCTGGTATGGCTACACCTTC CSASWYGYTF
NA NA TRBJ1-1 TRBV27 TGTGCCAGCAGGACGACAGAGAACACTGAAGCTTTCTTT CASRTTENTEAFF
TRBD1 NA TRBJ2-4 TRBV28 TGTGCCAGCAGTCCTTACGACAGGGCAGGCAACATTCAGTACTTC CASSPYDRAGNIQYF
NA NA TRBJ2-7 TRBV7-2 TGTGCCAGCAGCTTAGCGGGCCGAGGGGGAGGGATCTACGAGCAGTACTTC CASSLAGRGGGIYEQYF
TRBD1 NA TRBJ1-2 TRBV11-2 TGTGCCAGCAGCCTTACAGGGGGACGAAAAGGCTACACCTTC CASSLTGGRKGYTF
NA NA TRBJ1-2 TRBV27 TGTGCCAGCAGTGGATCGGGACACCGTTTGATCTGGGGCTACACCTTC CASSGSGHRLIWGYTF
NA NA TRBJ2-7 TRBV10-2 TGCGCCACTAGACCGACGCTCTCCTACGAGCAGTACTTC CATRPTLSYEQYF
TRBD2 NA TRBJ2-3 TRBV4-2 TGTGCCAGCAGCCCCTTCACCGGGACTAGACCAGATACGCAGTATTTT CASSPFTGTRPDTQYF
NA NA TRBJ2-2 TRBV9 TGTGCCAGCAGCGCCCCAGCAGCCGGGGAGCTGTTTTTT CASSAPAAGELFF
NA NA TRBJ2-5 TRBV25-1 TGTGCCAGCAGTGCGACTAGGCACGAGACCCAGTACTTC CASSATRHETQYF
NA NA TRBJ2-7 TRBV6-5 TGTGCCAGCAGTCAAGACAGTAACTTCTACGAGCAGTACTTC CASSQDSNFYEQYF
TRBD2 NA TRBJ2-1 TRBV7-9 TGTGCCAGCAGCTTAACTAGCGGGAAGCAGTTCTTC CASSLTSGKQFF
NA NA TRBJ2-4 TRBV2 TGTGCCAGCACCCCTTTTATAGCCAAAAACATTCAGTACTTC CASTPFIAKNIQYF
NA NA TRBJ2-1 TRBV19 TGTGCCAGTAGTATAGTCCAGGGGGGCCTCTACAATGAGCAGTTCTTC CASSIVQGGLYNEQFF
NA NA TRBJ1-3 TRBV9 TGTGCCAGCAGCGTTAGGACTGAGTCTGGAAACACCATATATTTT CASSVRTESGNTIYF
NA NA TRBJ2-1 TRBV6-1 TGTGCCAGCAGTGAAGTCGGAGGGGAATACATCACCCATGAGCAGTTCTTC CASSEVGGEYITHEQFF
NA NA TRBJ1-4 TRBV11-2 TGTGCCAGCAGCTTAGTCTGGGGGGAAAAACTGTTTTTT CASSLVWGEKLFF
NA NA TRBJ2-7 TRBV7-8 TGTGCCAGCAGCCCGAAGGAGCGCGAGCAGTACTTC CASSPKEREQYF
NA NA TRBJ1-2 TRBV14 TGTGCCAGCAGCCCAGACTGGGGGAACTATGGCTACACCTTC CASSPDWGNYGYTF
NA NA TRBJ1-1 TRBV5-4 TGTGCCAGCAGCTCAGACAAGAACACTGAAGCTTTCTTT CASSSDKNTEAFF
TRBD1 NA TRBJ1-1 TRBV28 TGTGCCAGCAGTTCCCCCCGTGTCAGGGGGCGGCCGGCGGGGAACACTGAAGCTTTCTTT CASSSPRVRGRPAGNTEAFF
NA once TRBJ2-1 TRBV15 TGTGCCACCAGCACCCCCTCCCCCCTCATGAATGAGCAGTTCTTC CATSTPSPLMNEQFF
TRBD2 NA TRBJ2-1 TRBV5-8 TGTGCCAGCAGCTTTTGGGCTAGCGGGAGACCGGGGCATGAGCAGTTCTTC CASSFWASGRPGHEQFF
TRBD2 NA TRBJ2-7 TRBV7-3 TGTGCCAGCAGCGTCACTAGCGGGGAAACCTACGAGCAGTACTTC CASSVTSGETYEQYF
NA once TRBJ2-1 TRBV5-6 TGTGCCAGCAGCCCCTCTTCACCCTCGAATGAGCAGTTCTTC CASSPSSPSNEQFF
NA NA TRBJ2-7 TRBV27 TGTGCCAGCAGTTCTCAGGAGGCCAACGGATATTACGAGCAGTACTTC CASSSQEANGYYEQYF
NA NA TRBJ2-1 TRBV6-5 TGTGCCAGCAGCCGACAGGTTATGGGTCACAATGAGCAGTTCTTC CASSRQVMGHNEQFF
TRBD2 once TRBJ2-3 TRBV27 TGTGCCAGCAGTTTGTTGGACCCGGGAGGCCCAGATACGCAGTATTTT CASSLLDPGGPDTQYF
TRBD1 NA TRBJ1-6 TRBV11-1 TGTGCCAGCAGGGGCCGGGACAGCCTGAATTCACCCCTCCACTTT CASRGRDSLNSPLHF
NA NA TRBJ2-5 TRBV25-1 TGTGCCACCTCTTGGGTATCCCAAGAGACCCAGTACTTC CATSWVSQETQYF
NA NA TRBJ2-1 TRBV7-6 TGTGCCAGCAGCCCCGGGGAAAATGAGCAGTTCTTC CASSPGENEQFF
NA NA TRBJ2-2 TRBV9 TGTGCCAGCAGCGTACCCCCCATCACCGGGGAGCTGTTTTTT CASSVPPITGELFF
TRBD1 NA TRBJ2-3 TRBV27 TGTGCCAGCATGCGGGTCAGGGGGCAGGATACGCAGTATTTT CASMRVRGQDTQYF
NA once TRBJ2-3 TRBV7-6 TGTGCCAGCAGCATCACAGGAGATGGGGCAGATACGCAGTATTTT CASSITGDGADTQYF
NA NA TRBJ1-4 TRBV7-2 TGTGCCAGCAGCTATGGCGCTTGGGGACTCTCTAATGAAAAACTGTTTTTT CASSYGAWGLSNEKLFF
NA NA TRBJ2-7 TRBV30 TGTGCCTGGAGTGGGTCGGGGAGCTACGAGCAGTACTTC CAWSGSGSYEQYF
NA NA TRBJ2-1 TRBV28 TGTGCCAGCCGAAAGGGAGGGACAGCTTACAATGAGCAGTTCTTC CASRKGGTAYNEQFF
TRBD1 NA TRBJ1-2 TRBV2 TGTGCCAGACACGCAGGGGGTAACTATGGCTACACCTTC CARHAGGNYGYTF
NA NA TRBJ2-2 TRBV19 TGTGCCAGTAGCGCCGGGACAATGACCGGGGAGCTGTTTTTT CASSAGTMTGELFF
NA NA TRBJ2-3 TRBV15 TGTGCCACCAGGGACAGTCAATTTGATACGCAGTATTTT CATRDSQFDTQYF
NA NA TRBJ2-6 TRBV6-1 TGTGCCAGCAGTCCCCTTCCTGGGGCCAACGTCCTGACTTTC CASSPLPGANVLTF
NA once TRBJ2-7 TRBV7-9 TGTGCCAGCCGGGCTAGTCCCGGCCCCGAGCAGTACTTC CASRASPGPEQYF
TRBD2 NA TRBJ2-1 TRBV15 TGTGCCACCAGCGCCTTAGCGGGAACCTACAATGAGCAGTTCTTC CATSALAGTYNEQFF
NA NA TRBJ2-7 TRBV10-1 TGCGCCAGCAGTGGAGGCCCTAGTATGGAGCAGTACTTC CASSGGPSMEQYF
NA NA TRBJ2-1 TRBV9 TGTGCCAGCAGCGTTGGAGCTATAATTTCCCCCTCGTACAATGAGCAGTTCTTC CASSVGAIISPSYNEQFF